A selection of T cell receptor beta chains follows, all from one sample in a study of shared clonotypes between healthy human individuals. The assay was immunoSEQ multiplex PCR, and TCRdb's table has in-frame clones only and misses some. The sample contains roughly 700,000 clones, over 65% of which appear only once. Source material: memory CD4+ T cells sorted from blood. The receptors were sampled from a woman aged 25 to 39 in good health. Each CDR3 is given without its conserved first and last residue. The D gene is left open where the match is weak. A clone size is listed for some rows: how often the clone was seen (once, few, many), or a class if it is expanded.

CDR3aa: ASSLKVDRGEQY
d_gene: TRBD1
v_gene: TRBV27
abundance: few

CDR3aa: ASSSRQGEIYGYT
d_gene: TRBD1
v_gene: TRBV7-9
abundance: few

CDR3aa: ASSYLPGQGENIQY
d_gene: TRBD1
v_gene: TRBV6-5
abundance: NA

CDR3aa: ASSLGDWTDTGELF
d_gene: NA
v_gene: TRBV11-2
abundance: NA

CDR3aa: ASSPEVDQPQH
d_gene: NA
v_gene: TRBV6-1
abundance: few

CDR3aa: ASSLAPTIT
d_gene: NA
v_gene: TRBV7-9
abundance: NA

CDR3aa: ASSIQGRFQH
d_gene: TRBD1
v_gene: TRBV28
abundance: few

CDR3aa: ASSAPWQAGRTQETQY
d_gene: NA
v_gene: TRBV25-1
abundance: NA

CDR3aa: ASTLAGAVLYNEQF
d_gene: TRBD2
v_gene: TRBV7-2
abundance: NA

CDR3aa: ASSLLAGETGELF
d_gene: TRBD2
v_gene: TRBV7-9
abundance: NA

CDR3aa: ASSAGWAYEQY
d_gene: TRBD2
v_gene: TRBV5-4
abundance: NA

CDR3aa: ASSPSLGQIYEQY
d_gene: TRBD1
v_gene: TRBV4-1
abundance: NA

CDR3aa: ASSPGLAGTNEQF
d_gene: TRBD2
v_gene: TRBV5-1
abundance: few

CDR3aa: ASSPEGTGGSGYT
d_gene: TRBD1
v_gene: TRBV7-9
abundance: NA

CDR3aa: ASTRLVSYNEQF
d_gene: NA
v_gene: TRBV2
abundance: NA

CDR3aa: AISVQSGTVYGYT
d_gene: TRBD1
v_gene: TRBV10-3
abundance: NA

CDR3aa: ACTSGRASYNEQF
d_gene: TRBD2
v_gene: TRBV30
abundance: NA

CDR3aa: AWGISPPGTDT
d_gene: NA
v_gene: TRBV30
abundance: NA

CDR3aa: ASNHAGRSLYEQY
d_gene: NA
v_gene: TRBV28
abundance: NA

CDR3aa: ASSPNQREEETQY
d_gene: TRBD2
v_gene: TRBV18
abundance: once

CDR3aa: ASSLGNTGTRG
d_gene: NA
v_gene: TRBV28
abundance: NA

CDR3aa: AWNPGSYEQY
d_gene: NA
v_gene: TRBV30
abundance: NA

CDR3aa: AISAVYGYT
d_gene: NA
v_gene: TRBV10-3
abundance: NA

CDR3aa: ARSLASHWGNQPQH
d_gene: NA
v_gene: TRBV5-3
abundance: once

CDR3aa: ASGAASGSSYEQY
d_gene: TRBD2
v_gene: TRBV6-5
abundance: NA

CDR3aa: ASSRGSGAETQY
d_gene: NA
v_gene: TRBV5-4
abundance: once

CDR3aa: ASSRLLGLAGTGANVLT
d_gene: TRBD2
v_gene: TRBV7-8
abundance: NA

CDR3aa: ASSPQGYEQY
d_gene: NA
v_gene: TRBV28
abundance: NA

CDR3aa: ASSRSTGPNSYEQY
d_gene: TRBD1
v_gene: TRBV10-1
abundance: NA

CDR3aa: AWSNLGESPLH
d_gene: NA
v_gene: TRBV30
abundance: NA

CDR3aa: ASSVDDRPQYNEQF
d_gene: NA
v_gene: TRBV9
abundance: NA

CDR3aa: ASSPRGPSGANVLT
d_gene: NA
v_gene: TRBV27
abundance: many

CDR3aa: ASSLQTGVGNTIY
d_gene: TRBD1
v_gene: TRBV7-2
abundance: NA

CDR3aa: ATSRALSEQF
d_gene: NA
v_gene: TRBV15
abundance: NA

CDR3aa: ASSSPRRGEPYNEQF
d_gene: NA
v_gene: TRBV7-9
abundance: NA

CDR3aa: ASSVGTSGRYGELF
d_gene: TRBD2
v_gene: TRBV9
abundance: NA

CDR3aa: ATSSGRDIGETQY
d_gene: NA
v_gene: TRBV15
abundance: NA

CDR3aa: ASSPDRVGANVLT
d_gene: TRBD1
v_gene: TRBV11-2
abundance: NA

CDR3aa: ASSQGSGRALINEQF
d_gene: TRBD2
v_gene: TRBV4-1
abundance: NA